The clone carrying this T cell receptor (beta chain) occurred many times. Its matching antigen is unknown. Relying on iRepertoire HTBI primers and Arm-PCR of CDR3 regions, the team built TCR beta libraries. TCRdb fed the multiplex PCR reads into MiXCR, producing one record per CDR3 protein. The data contain hundreds of thousands of distinct CDR3 sequences, 15% to 20% of them singletons. This sample was taken from a study of regulatory T cells in long-lasting Graves disease. Study in general: For under 3 months, newly diagnosed Graves' patients had been taking antithyroid drugs. Notes on the study in general: Persistent Graves' patients showed less TCR diversity than newly diagnosed patients showed.

As for time point: newly diagnosed GD, antithyroid drugs for less than 3 months. PBMC-extracted RNA yielded the TCR library. Approximately 9 milliliters of peripheral blood were taken and placed in EDTA tubes. Germline V gives CDR1 SGDLS, CDR2 YYNGEE. V was shortened by 4 bases and J by 0 bases, with 13 bases between the two germline ends. The CDR3 consists of 15 residues. The same data also contributed to another study, on T cells in Graves' hyperthyroidism and ophthalmopathy. From that second work: An absence of ophthalmopathy progression within 18 months meant stable Graves' hyperthyroidism.

V usage is TRBV9 and J usage is TRBJ1-1; perhaps TRBD1 as D (5 bases). The material was peripheral blood mononuclear cells (PBMCs), obtained at new diagnosis, from a patient treated with antithyroid drugs. This receptor was identified in a man in his forties with Graves disease. The CDR3 bases are TGTGCCAGCAGCCCCCGGGGCAGCCTGAACACTGAAGCTTTCTTT. Translated: CASSPRGSLNTEAFF.